The source of this T cell receptor beta chain is a study of CD4 T cells in relation to SARS-CoV-2 and coronaviruses. TCRdb keeps only in-frame clones here, not all; method: immunoSEQ multiplex PCR. The profile covers some 19,000 clones, with over 65% appearing a single time and more than 20% taken by the ten largest. Unexposed donor CD4+ T cells date from about 2011-2018, before the COVID-19 pandemic. CD4+ T cells were isolated from the cells after nine to eleven days of culture. To note about this clone: Its antigen remains unidentified.

Sequencing was performed on CD4+ T cells from PBMCs, cultured in vitro. The origin of this receptor is a human donor in good health.

The CDR3 DNA is TGTGCCAGCAGCGTAGGTTTGGAACTAGCGGGGTACAATGAGCAGTTCTTC. Its protein product is CASSVGLELAGYNEQFF. V and J are TRBV9 and TRBJ2-1, with 10 bases fitting TRBD2. V was clipped by 0 bases and J by 4 bases; unmatched bases: 7. Germline-derived CDR1 and CDR2 are SGDLS and YYNGEE. This CDR3 comprises 17 residues. The full variable domain, with the rest looked up from reference TRBV9 and TRBJ2-1, is DSGVTQTPKHLITATGQRVTLRCSPRSGDLSVYWYQQSLDQGLQFLIQYYNGEERAKGNILERFSAQQFPDLHSELNLSSLELGDSALYFCASSVGLELAGYNEQFFGPGTRLTVL.